The 8 T cell receptor beta chains below come from one sample, sequenced in a study of shared clonotypes between healthy human individuals. TCRdb keeps only in-frame clones here, not all; method: immunoSEQ multiplex PCR. The sample carries fewer than 1.6 million clones, about 98.5% recorded once. Material: naive CD4+ T cells sorted from blood. Indicated subset: CD45RA+ positively selected. The receptors were sampled from a man aged 25-40 years in good health.

This clone was recorded only once. The chain joins TRBV27 to TRBJ2-3; D gene uncertain. Germline loops: CDR1 MNHEY, CDR2 SMNVEV (reference sequence). V was trimmed by 1 base and J by 0 bases, leaving 14 bases between them. The CDR3 spans 17 residues. The CDR3 here is CASSLLLSRSSTDTQYF. The CDR3 nucleotides read TGTGCCAGCAGTTTATTGCTCAGTCGAAGCAGCACAGATACGCAGTATTTT.

The rearrangement uses TRBV9 and TRBJ2-3, with TRBD2 identical over 15 bases. The length of the CDR3 is 19 residues. Trimming removed 3 bases from V and 3 bases from J; junction bases left unmatched: 11. Germline V CDR1 and CDR2: SGDLS, YYNGEE. The CDR3 DNA is TGTGCCAGCAGCGCCCACCCGGGACTAGCGGGAGGTGAGACAGATACGCAGTATTTT. Protein sequence: CASSAHPGLAGGETDTQYF.

The sample holds one count of this clone. The chain is built from TRBV7-6 and TRBJ1-1; D remains ambiguous. The CDR3 loop spans 15 amino acids. With 5 bases removed from V and 6 bases from J, the gap between germline ends came to 19 bases. Looked up from germline, CDR1 is SGHVS and CDR2 is FNYEAQ. The CDR3 nucleotides read TGTGCCAGCAGCCAAAACCCCCCTTTGGGCTCTGAAGCTTTCTTT. Protein: CASSQNPPLGSEAFF. Variable domain in full (rest from reference TRBV7-6 and TRBJ1-1): GAGVSQSPRYKVTKRGQDVALRCDPISGHVSLYWYRQALGQGPEFLTYFNYEAQQDKSGLPNDRFSAERPEGSISTLTIQRTEQRDSAMYRCASSQNPPLGSEAFFGQGTRLTVV.

The CDR3 DNA reads as TGTGCCAGCAGCTTACGGGGACTAGCGGAAGGTGACTCACAAGAGACCCAGTACTTC. Protein: CASSLRGLAEGDSQETQYF. The chain recombines TRBV7-3 with TRBJ2-5; 11 bases agree with TRBD2. CDR3 length: 19 residues. The V and J ends lost 2 bases and 2 bases, in that order; junction bases with no gene match: 13. CDR1 and CDR2 from the germline V gene are SGHTA and FQGTGA.

J is TRBJ2-1 and V is TRBV11-2; TRBD1 matches 8 bases. V lost 1 base and J lost 5; bases outside the gene matches: 7. Germline CDR1 SGHAT, CDR2 FQNNGV. The length of the CDR3 is 16 residues. The CDR3: CASSLARTGRNNEQFF. For the CDR3, the DNA is TGTGCCAGCAGCTTAGCCCGGACAGGGAGGAACAATGAGCAGTTCTTC.

V and J are TRBV6-6 and TRBJ1-2, with unresolved D. Germline values: CDR1 MNHNY, CDR2 SVGAGI (reference sequence). This CDR3 region has 14 residues. Trimming pared 5 bases from V and 3 bases from J, leaving 13 bases between. For the CDR3, the DNA is TGTGCCAGCAGTGACGGATGGGGTGACTATGGCTACACCTTC. This translates into CASSDGWGDYGYTF.

This chain joins TRBV7-9 and TRBJ1-1; no reliable D call. V was pared by 0 bases and J by 4 bases, with 18 bases between. The CDR3 consists of 17 residues. Germline loops: CDR1 SEHNR, CDR2 FQNEAQ (reference sequence). CDR3 in DNA: TGTGCCAGCAGCTTAGCGCTGGGGAGCGGGTGGGGCACTGAAGCTTTCTTT. This gives the protein CASSLALGSGWGTEAFF.

The genes are TRBV5-6 and TRBJ1-1; the D gene is possibly TRBD1 (5 bases). The CDR3 loop spans 17 amino acids. Trimming cost V 2 bases and J 1 base, with 18 bases left between them. Germline V gene data show CDR1 as SGHDT and CDR2 as YYEEEE. In nucleotides, the CDR3 is TGTGCCAGCAGCTTAACCCGACAGATCATCAAGAACACTGAAGCTTTCTTT. Residues: CASSLTRQIIKNTEAFF. The full variable domain, in which reference TRBV5-6 and TRBJ1-1 provide the parts outside the CDR3, is DAGVTQSPTHLIKTRGQQVTLRCSPKSGHDTVSWYQQALGQGPQFIFQYYEEEERQRGNFPDRFSGHQFPNYSSELNVNALLLGDSALYLCASSLTRQIIKNTEAFFGQGTRLTVV.